This T cell receptor (beta chain) stems from a study of T cell responses to AZD1222 COVID-19 vaccine. Study-level results: The number of AZD1222 recipients seropositive at baseline was only six. Among the donors, most were white British and more were female, and clonal diversity was possibly underestimated.

Assay: immunoSEQ multiplex PCR; the TCRdb copy retains only in-frame clones and omits some. This table has around 80,000 clones, roughly 85% appearing once. The ends were cut back, 2 bases at V and 8 bases at J, with 18 bases in the middle. Germline CDR1 is MNHEY and CDR2 is SVGAGI. The CDR3 sequence is 15 residues long. A remark on this clone: Its antigen is not identified.

This clonotype was obtained from an adult who received the AZD1222 COVID-19 vaccine. The sequencing used peripheral blood, collected 28 days after the second AZD1222 dose. The chain couples TRBV6-5 to TRBJ1-2, with a tentative D call TRBD1 (5 bases). The CDR3 loop reads CASSYPNADSLGYTF. DNA for the CDR3: TGTGCCAGCAGTTACCCCAACGCCGACAGCCTCGGCTACACCTTC.